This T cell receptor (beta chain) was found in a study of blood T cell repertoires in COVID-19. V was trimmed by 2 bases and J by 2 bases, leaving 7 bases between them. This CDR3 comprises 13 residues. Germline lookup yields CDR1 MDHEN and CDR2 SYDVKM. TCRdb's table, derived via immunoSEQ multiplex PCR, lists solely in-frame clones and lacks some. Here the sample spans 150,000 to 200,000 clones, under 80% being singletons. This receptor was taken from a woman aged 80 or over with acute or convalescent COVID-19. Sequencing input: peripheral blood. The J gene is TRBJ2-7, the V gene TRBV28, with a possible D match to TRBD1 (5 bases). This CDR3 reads CASSLDSPYEQYF. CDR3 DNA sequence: TGTGCCAGCAGTTTAGACAGCCCCTACGAGCAGTACTTC.